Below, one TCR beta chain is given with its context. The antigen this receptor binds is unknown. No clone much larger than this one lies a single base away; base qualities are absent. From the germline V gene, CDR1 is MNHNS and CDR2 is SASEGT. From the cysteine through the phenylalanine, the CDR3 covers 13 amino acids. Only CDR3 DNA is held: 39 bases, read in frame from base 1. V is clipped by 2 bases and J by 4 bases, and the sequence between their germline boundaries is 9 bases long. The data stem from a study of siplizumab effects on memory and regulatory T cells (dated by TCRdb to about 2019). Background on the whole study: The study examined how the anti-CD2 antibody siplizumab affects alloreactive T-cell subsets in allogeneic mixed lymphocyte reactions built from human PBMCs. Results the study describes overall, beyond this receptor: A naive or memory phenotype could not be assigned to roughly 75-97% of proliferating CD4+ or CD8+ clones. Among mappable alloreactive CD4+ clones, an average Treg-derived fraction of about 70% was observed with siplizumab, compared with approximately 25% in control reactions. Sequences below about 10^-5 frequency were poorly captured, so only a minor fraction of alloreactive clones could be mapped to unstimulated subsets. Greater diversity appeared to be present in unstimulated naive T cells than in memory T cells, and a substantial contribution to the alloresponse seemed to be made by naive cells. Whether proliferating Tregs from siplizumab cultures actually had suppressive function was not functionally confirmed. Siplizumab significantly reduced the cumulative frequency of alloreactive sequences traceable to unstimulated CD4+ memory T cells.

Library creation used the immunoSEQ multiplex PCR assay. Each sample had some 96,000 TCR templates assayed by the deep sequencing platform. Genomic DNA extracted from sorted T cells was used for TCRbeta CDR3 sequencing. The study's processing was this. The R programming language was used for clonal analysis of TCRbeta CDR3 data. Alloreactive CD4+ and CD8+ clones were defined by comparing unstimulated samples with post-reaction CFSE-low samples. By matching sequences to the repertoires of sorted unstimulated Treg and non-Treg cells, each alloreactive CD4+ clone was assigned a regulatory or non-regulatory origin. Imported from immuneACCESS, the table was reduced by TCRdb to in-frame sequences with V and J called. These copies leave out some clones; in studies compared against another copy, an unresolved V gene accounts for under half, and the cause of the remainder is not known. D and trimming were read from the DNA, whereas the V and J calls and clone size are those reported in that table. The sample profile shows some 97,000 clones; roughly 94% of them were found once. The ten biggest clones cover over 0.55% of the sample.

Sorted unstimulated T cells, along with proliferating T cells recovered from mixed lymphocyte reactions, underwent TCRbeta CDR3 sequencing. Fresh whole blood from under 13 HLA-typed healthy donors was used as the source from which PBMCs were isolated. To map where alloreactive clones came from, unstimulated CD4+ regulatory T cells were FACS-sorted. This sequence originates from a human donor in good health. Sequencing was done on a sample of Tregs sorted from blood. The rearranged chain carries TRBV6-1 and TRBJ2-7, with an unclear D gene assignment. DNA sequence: TGTGCCAGCAGTGAAATGGGGTGGTACGAGCAGTACTTC. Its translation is CASSEMGWYEQYF.